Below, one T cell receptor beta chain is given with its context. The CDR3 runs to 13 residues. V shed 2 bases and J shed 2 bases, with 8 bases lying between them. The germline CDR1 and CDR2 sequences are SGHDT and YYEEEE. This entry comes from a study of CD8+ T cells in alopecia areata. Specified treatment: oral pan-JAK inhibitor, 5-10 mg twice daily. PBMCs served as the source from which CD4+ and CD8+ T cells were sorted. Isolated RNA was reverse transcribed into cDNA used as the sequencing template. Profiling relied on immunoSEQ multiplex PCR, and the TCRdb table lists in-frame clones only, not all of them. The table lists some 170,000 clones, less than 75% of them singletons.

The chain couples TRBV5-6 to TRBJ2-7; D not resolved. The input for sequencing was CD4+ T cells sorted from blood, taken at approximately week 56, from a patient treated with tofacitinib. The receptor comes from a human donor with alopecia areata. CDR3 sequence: CASSFGPPYEQYF. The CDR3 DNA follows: TGTGCCAGCAGCTTTGGCCCGCCCTACGAGCAGTACTTC.